Reported below is one T cell receptor (beta chain). The entry originates in a study of blood T cell repertoires in COVID-19. About the research overall: There were acute and convalescent COVID-19 samples, and they came from the United States, Italy and Spain. T cells, B-cell-depleted T cells, or PBMCs supplied cDNA or gDNA.

Source study methods: Counts of nucleated cells, estimated from reference gene primer amplification, were obtained. Assay: immunoSEQ multiplex PCR; the TCRdb copy retains only in-frame clones and omits some. V and J calls and clone size are those listed in that table; D and trimming were worked out from the DNA. The repertoire includes about 140,000 clones, about 86% of them detected once, and under 5% sits in the top ten. The origin of this receptor is a woman aged 55-70 years with acute or convalescent COVID-19. The material sequenced was peripheral blood.

The CDR3 DNA sequence: TGTGCCAGCAGCTTAGGGACTGGTCCCTACGAGCAGTACTTC. Its protein product is CASSLGTGPYEQYF. The chain links TRBV7-2 to TRBJ2-7, with D perhaps TRBD2 (5 bases). Germline V gene lookup returns CDR1 SGHTA and CDR2 FQGNSA. V shed 1 base and J shed 2 bases, with 9 bases lying between them. The CDR3 contains 14 residues.